The 30 T cell receptor beta chains reported below all come from one sample, sequenced in a study of T-cell reconstitution after alpha-beta-depleted transplantation in children. A TCRbeta library incorporating unique molecular identifiers was prepared. TCRdb reprocessed the PCR reads via MiXCR and lists one record per CDR3 protein. The top ten hold around 2% of the sample, which has approximately 500,000 distinct CDR3 sequences, roughly a tenth seen once. This material consisted of PBMCs, taken before TCRalphabeta/CD19-depleted stem cell transplant. These receptors all stem from a child aged 2-9 years with inherited bone marrow failure, due to receive a stem cell transplant.

This clonotype was observed a few times. The chain combines TRBV12-3 or TRBV12-4 with TRBJ2-4; D is possibly TRBD2 (6 bases). The CDR3 runs to 14 residues. The germline V and J ends were trimmed by 6 bases and 4 bases, with 13 bases remaining between them. The CDR3: CASSRLAVKNIQYF. The DNA of the CDR3 is TGTGCCAGCAGCCGTTTAGCGGTAAAAAACATTCAGTACTTC.

This clonotype came up many times. This rearrangement joins TRBV5-1 to TRBJ1-3, with TRBD1 matching over 7 bases. The germline V gene encodes CDR1 SGHRS and CDR2 YFSETQ. The CDR3 is made up of 16 amino acids. V shed 4 bases and J 0 bases; nucleotides not matched to a gene: 7. The CDR3, as DNA: TGCGCCAGCAGCCCGCGGGACAGCCTCTCTGGAAACACCATATATTTT. Translating gives CASSPRDSLSGNTIYF.

Many counts were recorded for this clonotype. The chain is built from TRBV6-2 or TRBV6-3 and TRBJ2-7; the D is unclear. Germline V lookup: CDR1 MNHEY, CDR2 SVGEGT. The CDR3 length is 12 residues. Trimming pared 4 bases from V and 4 bases from J, leaving 8 bases between. CDR3 residues: CASSFSKYEQYF. The CDR3 region has the DNA TGTGCCAGCAGTTTCAGCAAGTACGAGCAGTACTTC.

This clonotype was seen ten or more times. The rearrangement joins TRBV29-1 to TRBJ2-3; TRBD2 agrees at 14 bases. CDR3 length equals 15 residues. Germline loops: CDR1 SQVTM, CDR2 ANQGSEA. Germline trimming cut 8 bases from V and 2 bases from J; bases unmatched to any gene: 6. The CDR3 DNA reads as TGCAGCACAGGGACTAGCGGGAGATCCACAGATACGCAGTATTTT. This gives the protein CSTGTSGRSTDTQYF.

In its sample, this clonotype was seen a few times. This chain links TRBV25-1 with TRBJ2-1, with 8 bases that match TRBD2. Germline lookup yields CDR1 MGHDK and CDR2 SYGVNS. This CDR3 contains 15 residues. V lost 1 base, J lost 8 bases, and 7 bases stayed unmatched. Here the CDR3 DNA reads TGTGCCAGCAGTGAATTTCGGGAGGGCTGGGATGAGCAGTTCTTC. It is translated as CASSEFREGWDEQFF.

At least ten counts were recorded for this clonotype. The chain combines TRBV20-1 with TRBJ1-5, with a weak D call TRBD1 (6 bases). The CDR3 covers 12 residues. Trimming pared 3 bases from V and 10 bases from J, leaving 13 bases between. Looked up from germline, CDR1 is DFQATT and CDR2 is SNEGSKA (reference sequence). This CDR3 reads CSASSRGKPQHF. In DNA form, the CDR3 reads TGCAGTGCTAGCTCCAGGGGTAAACCCCAGCATTTT.

This clonotype came up many times. The chain couples TRBV7-7 to TRBJ2-3; 8 positions match TRBD1. CDR1 and CDR2 (germline): SSHAT, FNYEAQ (reference sequence). The V and J ends lost 5 bases and 4 bases, in that order; junction bases with no gene match: 5. CDR3 length: 14 residues. This CDR3 is CASSLDRAADTQYF. The CDR3 DNA follows: TGTGCCAGCAGCCTGGACAGGGCGGCAGATACGCAGTATTTT.

This clonotype was counted only a few times. The gene calls are TRBV20-1 and TRBJ1-2, with D possibly matching TRBD1 (6 bases). Trimming removed 0 bases from V and 2 bases from J, with 28 bases in between. Germline-derived CDR1 and CDR2 are DFQATT and SNEGSKA (reference sequence). There are 20 residues in the CDR3. CDR3 in amino acids: CSARDLDSPAPPQGNYGYTF. DNA for the CDR3: TGCAGTGCTAGAGATCTTGATTCTCCTGCCCCCCCACAGGGCAACTATGGCTACACCTTC.

This clonotype was observed at least ten times. This chain joins TRBV5-5 and TRBJ1-2, with D tentatively TRBD1 (5 bases). Deletions cut 4 bases from V and 6 bases from J, with 19 bases between. Germline V gene lookup returns CDR1 SGHKS and CDR2 YYEKEE (reference sequence). This CDR3 spans 15 amino acids. The CDR3 DNA reads TGTGCCAGCAGCCCGGGGCCAGTCGAGGGAGATGGCTACACCTTC. This encodes CASSPGPVEGDGYTF.

This clonotype was seen many times. The chain combines TRBV7-2 with TRBJ2-1; D is uncertain. There are 12 residues in the CDR3. In germline, CDR1 is SGHTA, CDR2 FQGNSA. Trimming took 4 bases from V and 4 from J, leaving 5 bases between them. CDR3 in amino acids: CASSSRYNEQFF. The CDR3 nucleotides read TGTGCCAGCAGCTCGAGGTACAATGAGCAGTTCTTC.

This clonotype has at least ten counts. The CDR3 protein is CASSSPLEGYNEQFF. The CDR3 DNA reads TGTGCCAGCAGTTCCCCCCTAGAGGGATACAATGAGCAGTTCTTC. The chain joins TRBV6-2 or TRBV6-3 to TRBJ2-1; maybe TRBD2 (5 bases). There are 15 residues in the CDR3. Germline V gene sequence: CDR1 MNHEY, CDR2 SVGEGT. Trimming removed 4 bases from V and 4 bases from J, with 14 bases in between.

The chain links TRBV5-4 to TRBJ1-1; D gene ambiguous. The CDR3 runs 12 residues. Trimming took 6 bases from V and 3 from J, leaving 9 bases between them. Germline CDR1 reads SGHNT; CDR2 reads YYREEE (reference sequence). The CDR3 DNA sequence: TGTGCCAGCACGGGGAGGGACACTGAAGCTTTCTTT. This gives the protein CASTGRDTEAFF.

This clonotype has ten or more counts. The CDR3 nucleotides read TGTGCCAGCAGCTTATCCCAAATGGTTGAGACCCAGTACTTC. Amino acid sequence: CASSLSQMVETQYF. The chain employs TRBV7-9 and TRBJ2-5; D not certain. V gave up 2 bases and J gave up 5 bases, with 12 bases separating them. The CDR3 sequence is 14 residues long. Per the germline V gene, CDR1 is SEHNR and CDR2 is FQNEAQ (reference sequence).

This clonotype was counted ten times or more. V is TRBV27 and J is TRBJ2-6, with 7 bases lining up with TRBD1. This CDR3 has 19 residues. The V segment lost 6 bases and the J segment 3 bases; nucleotides outside the gene matches: 17. CDR1 and CDR2 (germline): MNHEY, SMNVEV (reference sequence). The CDR3 sequence is CASRFIGGQGVSGANVLTF. In nucleotides, the CDR3 is TGTGCCAGCAGGTTTATAGGTGGTCAGGGGGTTAGTGGGGCCAACGTCCTGACTTTC.

This clonotype has a count of ten or more. This sequence joins TRBV29-1 and TRBJ1-4; tentative D call: TRBD1 (5 bases). CDR3 length equals 13 residues. V lost 4 bases to trimming and J lost 10 bases, with 16 bases between them. Per the germline V gene, CDR1 is SQVTM and CDR2 is ANQGSEA. This CDR3 reads CSVVETASGKLFF. The DNA of the CDR3 is TGCAGCGTTGTTGAGACAGCCAGTGGAAAACTGTTTTTT.

This clonotype appeared many times. This chain uses TRBV29-1 with TRBJ2-7, with TRBD1 identical over 11 bases. Trimming removed 3 bases from V and 4 bases from J; junction bases left unmatched: 2. The germline V gene has CDR1 SQVTM and CDR2 ANQGSEA. The CDR3 consists of 13 residues. CDR3 DNA sequence: TGCAGCGTTGAGGACAGGGGGCGGTACGAGCAGTACTTC. This codes for CSVEDRGRYEQYF.

Many counts were recorded for this clonotype. This rearrangement joins TRBV3-1 to TRBJ1-1; D remains unclear. The CDR3 has 15 amino acids. From germline, CDR1 is LGHDT and CDR2 YNNKEL (reference sequence). Trimming took 1 base from V and 1 from J, leaving 10 bases between them. The CDR3 DNA reads TGTGCCAGCAGCCAAGGCTCCGCGGGGAACACTGAAGCTTTCTTT. It specifies CASSQGSAGNTEAFF.

The chain recombines TRBV5-1 with TRBJ2-7; 10 bases agree with TRBD2. This CDR3 has 15 residues. V lost 0 bases, J lost 4 bases, and 4 bases stayed unmatched. Germline assignment: CDR1 SGHRS and CDR2 YFSETQ. The CDR3 bases are TGCGCCAGCAGCTTGGATCTAGCGGGAGTGTACGAGCAGTACTTC. It encodes CASSLDLAGVYEQYF.

Many counts were recorded for this clonotype. The chain links TRBV20-1 to TRBJ2-7; 10 bases align to TRBD2. Germline CDR1 is DFQATT and CDR2 is SNEGSKA (reference sequence). The CDR3 loop spans 12 amino acids. V trimming: 8 bases; J trimming: 6 bases; junction bases outside the gene matches: 7. The CDR3, as DNA: TGCAGTTCTCAGCGGGAGGGACGCGAGCAGTACTTC. Translating it yields CSSQREGREQYF.

This clonotype was seen at least ten times. The chain couples TRBV10-3 to TRBJ2-7; 7 nucleotides match TRBD2. This CDR3 comprises 13 residues. Germline V gene sequence: CDR1 ENHRY, CDR2 SYGVKD. After removal of 10 bases from V and 2 bases from J, the junction contained 8 bases not matched to a gene. The CDR3 DNA reads TGTGCCACCTGCCTAGCGGCAACCTACGAGCAGTACTTC. Protein: CATCLAATYEQYF.

On this clonotype itself: At one end, the junction sequence differs from germline, possibly due to a read error. The chain carries TRBV3-1 and TRBJ2-2, with 7 bases fitting TRBD2. Germline V gives CDR1 LGHDT, CDR2 YNNKEL (reference sequence). There are 15 residues in the CDR3. In DNA form, the CDR3 reads TGTGCCAGCAGCCTAAGAGGGAGGGAGACCGGGGACCTGTTTTTT. Translating gives CASSLRGRETGDLFF.

This clonotype came up many times. The chain uses TRBV7-9 and TRBJ2-2; D gene uncertain. The germline V gene encodes CDR1 SEHNR and CDR2 FQNEAQ (reference sequence). Trimming removed 0 bases from V and 6 bases from J, with 5 bases in between. The length of the CDR3 is 13 residues. The DNA of the CDR3 is TGTGCCAGCAGCTTAGCGGTCGCCGGGGAGCTGTTTTTT. It encodes CASSLAVAGELFF.

This clonotype has ten or more counts. The chain joins TRBV3-1 to TRBJ1-1, with D uncertain. The CDR3 runs to 13 residues. The V end was cut by 3 bases, the J end by 0 bases, with 5 bases between. Germline CDR1 is LGHDT and CDR2 is YNNKEL (reference sequence). The CDR3 region has the DNA TGTGCCAGCAGCCACCGGATGAACACTGAAGCTTTCTTT. Protein product: CASSHRMNTEAFF. Drawing the rest from reference TRBV3-1 and TRBJ1-1, the complete variable domain is DTAVSQTPKYLVTQMGNDKSIKCEQNLGHDTMYWYKQDSKKFLKIMFSYNNKELIINETVPNRFSPKSPDKAHLNLHINSLELGDSAVYFCASSHRMNTEAFFGQGTRLTVV.

This clonotype showed up many times. V is TRBV7-9 and J is TRBJ2-1, with no clear D. The CDR3 runs 12 residues. Trimming took 4 bases from V and 13 from J, leaving 14 bases between them. CDR1 and CDR2 from the germline V gene are SEHNR and FQNEAQ (reference sequence). The CDR3 spells CASSSIVLPQFF. The CDR3 DNA reads TGTGCCAGCAGCTCCATCGTCCTTCCACAGTTCTTC. Full variable domain (remainder filled in from reference TRBV7-9 and TRBJ2-1): DTGVSQNPRHKITKRGQNVTFRCDPISEHNRLYWYRQTLGQGPEFLTYFQNEAQLEKSRLLSDRFSAERPKGSFSTLEIQRTEQGDSAMYLCASSSIVLPQFFGPGTRLTVL.

A remark on this clonotype: This may stem from a read error, because a much larger clone lies one nucleotide away. The rearrangement links TRBV4-3 to TRBJ2-3; the match to TRBD2 covers 10 bases. Per germline, CDR1 LGHNA and CDR2 YSLEER. Germline trimming cut 1 base from V and 6 bases from J; bases unmatched to any gene: 7. The CDR3 sequence is 16 residues long. The CDR3: CASSQVPSGRGDTQYF. The CDR3 coding sequence is TGCGCCAGCAGCCAAGTGCCTAGCGGGAGAGGGGATACGCAGTATTTT.

About this clonotype itself: A clone one base away is much larger, so this may be a read error. The chain couples TRBV12-3 or TRBV12-4 to TRBJ1-3, with D unclear. Trimming took 4 bases from V and 4 from J, leaving 11 bases between them. The CDR3 is 14 amino acids. This CDR3 is CASSWRERGNTIYF. Written as DNA, the CDR3 is TGTGCCAGCAGTTGGAGGGAAAGGGGAAACACCATATATTTT.

This clonotype has a count of ten or more. The chain joins TRBV5-6 to TRBJ1-5; 7 bases are shared with TRBD1. The CDR3 length is 16 residues. Per germline, CDR1 SGHDT and CDR2 YYEEEE. The J segment lost 3 bases and the V segment lost 1 base, leaving 7 bases of the junction unmatched. CDR3 nucleotide sequence: TGTGCCAGCAGCTTGTTGACCACAGGGGCCAATCAGCCCCAGCATTTT. Amino acids: CASSLLTTGANQPQHF.

The V and J genes are TRBV3-1 and TRBJ1-6; D gene uncertain. Trimming shortened V by 2 bases and J by 8 bases, and 19 bases separated the two germline ends. Germline V CDR1 and CDR2: LGHDT, YNNKEL (reference sequence). The CDR3 is 17 residues long. DNA for the CDR3: TGTGCCAGCAGCCAAAGATCCGGACCGCCGACACATTCACCCCTCCACTTT. Residues: CASSQRSGPPTHSPLHF.

This clonotype came up a few times. The chain links TRBV5-1 to TRBJ2-2; TRBD2 aligns across 12 bases. CDR1 and CDR2 (germline): SGHRS, YFSETQ. CDR3 size: 20 residues. V lost 2 bases to trimming and J lost 1 base; unmatched junction nucleotides: 12. The DNA for the CDR3 is TGCGCCAGCAGCTTTTTGACTAGCGGGGGATCCATCTTGAACACCGGGGAGCTGTTTTTT. Encoded protein: CASSFLTSGGSILNTGELFF.

The J gene is TRBJ2-1, the V gene TRBV27; D might be TRBD1 or TRBD2, each matching 5 bases. From germline, CDR1 is MNHEY and CDR2 SMNVEV (reference sequence). Trimming cost V 4 bases and J 9 bases, with 19 bases left between them. The CDR3 runs to 15 residues. The CDR3 spells CASSSVLRIGGEQFF. DNA of the CDR3: TGTGCCAGCAGTTCCGTCTTGCGGATTGGGGGTGAGCAGTTCTTC.